Listed below are T cell receptor beta chains from one sample, sequenced in a study of cytomegalovirus exposure and HLA in healthy donors. Repertoires were generated with immunoSEQ multiplex PCR, while TCRdb's copy carries only in-frame clones and drops some. In all, the sample yields 150,000 to 200,000 clones. The specimen was PBMCs. These TCRs come from a man younger than 40 in good health and CMV-seronegative. CDR3s include the opening cysteine and the closing phenylalanine or tryptophan. D genes are given only for firm matches.

J	D	V	DNA	CDR3
TRBJ2-7	NA	TRBV2	TGTGCCAGCAGCGAACTCAGGGGTCTCAGCTCCTACGAGCAGTACTTC	CASSELRGLSSYEQYF
TRBJ2-1	NA	TRBV29-1	TGCAGCGTTGAGACGTTAGCCTATGAGCAGTTCTTC	CSVETLAYEQFF
TRBJ1-4	NA	TRBV18	TGTGCCAGCTCACCACCGCGGGGAGGGGATAATGAAAAACTGTTTTTT	CASSPPRGGDNEKLFF
TRBJ2-7	TRBD1	TRBV27	TGTGCCAGCAGGGGTAATGGACAGGACCCTACCTACGAGCAGTACTTC	CASRGNGQDPTYEQYF
TRBJ1-2	NA	TRBV13	TGTGCCAGCAGCTTAGATCAGGGGATTCTAAATCATGGCTACACCTTC	CASSLDQGILNHGYTF
TRBJ2-3	NA	TRBV7-9	TGTGCCAGCAGCCCCACGAGGAGAAGCGAGAGCACAGATACGCAGTATTTT	CASSPTRRSESTDTQYF
TRBJ2-1	NA	TRBV7-9	TGTGCCAGCAGCTTAGTTAGCTCCTACAATGAGCAGTTCTTC	CASSLVSSYNEQFF
TRBJ1-4	NA	TRBV2	TGTGCCAGCGCCGACGGGTCAACTAATGAAAAACTGTTTTTT	CASADGSTNEKLFF
TRBJ1-2	NA	TRBV7-9	TGTGCCAGCAGCCGTGGGGGCGGCGCGAGCCCCTTC	CASSRGGGASPF
TRBJ1-1	NA	TRBV5-6	TGTGCCAGCACCGGCGGGCCTTACCGGAACACTGAAGCTTTCTTT	CASTGGPYRNTEAFF
TRBJ2-1	TRBD2	TRBV5-4	TGTGCCAGCAGCTTGCCCTGGGGGGGGGAAGGCAATGAGCAGTTCTTC	CASSLPWGGEGNEQFF